The next 15 T cell receptor beta chains were all read from a single sample in a study of cytomegalovirus exposure and HLA in healthy donors. Primers: 60 Vbeta forward and 13 Jbeta reverse. Assay: immunoSEQ multiplex PCR; the TCRdb copy retains only in-frame clones and omits some. This sample has roughly 140,000 clones, with 82% found just once. Sequencing was done on a sample of PBMCs. The origin of the receptors is a male donor in good health and CMV-seronegative.

The chain links TRBV27 to TRBJ2-1, with 13 nucleotides matching TRBD2. Trimming removed 5 bases from V and 7 bases from J; junction bases left unmatched: 5. CDR3 length equals 15 residues. Germline V lookup: CDR1 MNHEY, CDR2 SMNVEV (reference sequence). As DNA, the CDR3 is TGTGCCAGCAGTCTCGGGACTAGCGGGGAAAATGAGCAGTTCTTC. Its protein product is CASSLGTSGENEQFF.

With regard to this clone: Relative to the germline gene, one junction end is altered; a read error may explain this. This chain links TRBV7-7 with TRBJ2-7, with D maybe TRBD2 (6 bases). Per germline, CDR1 SSHAT and CDR2 FNYEAQ (reference sequence). The CDR3 spans 15 residues. The CDR3 loop is CASSLRLGPGYEQYF. In nucleotides, the CDR3 is TGTGCTAGCAGCTTACGACTAGGGCCAGGATACGAGCAGTACTTC. Complete variable domain (other parts from reference TRBV7-7 and TRBJ2-7): GAGVSQSPRYKVTKRGQDVTLRCDPISSHATLYWYQQALGQGPEFLTYFNYEAQPDKSGLPSDRFSAERPEGSISTLTIQRTEQRDSAMYRCASSLRLGPGYEQYFGPGTRLTVT.

The chain employs TRBV9 and TRBJ1-6; D is uncertain. V lost 4 bases, J lost 4 bases, and 15 bases lay in between. There are 16 residues in the CDR3. Looked up from germline, CDR1 is SGDLS and CDR2 is YYNGEE. The CDR3 bases are TGTGCCAGCAGCCCAAATCCGGGAAGTTATAATTCACCCCTCCACTTT. Translating it yields CASSPNPGSYNSPLHF.

The chain joins TRBV2 to TRBJ1-1; weak D call: TRBD1 (6 bases). In germline, CDR1 is SNHLY, CDR2 FYNNEI. The V end was cut by 4 bases, the J end by 8 bases, with 8 bases between. The CDR3 has 11 residues. CDR3 sequence: CASSVGTEAFF. CDR3 bases: TGTGCCAGCAGTGTCGGGACAGAAGCTTTCTTT.

The V call is TRBV27, the J call TRBJ1-5; perhaps TRBD1 as D (5 bases). Trimming took off 2 bases at V and 4 bases at J, with 12 bases between the two ends. CDR1 is MNHEY, CDR2 SMNVEV, per germline (reference sequence). The CDR3 extends over 15 amino acids. The CDR3 loop is CASSLVGLGNQPQHF. CDR3 DNA sequence: TGTGCCAGCAGTTTAGTGGGACTGGGGAATCAGCCCCAGCATTTT.

The V call is TRBV14, the J call TRBJ2-7; 8 positions match TRBD1. Germline CDR1 reads SGHDN; CDR2 reads FVKESK. The CDR3 runs 15 residues. Trimming removed 3 bases from V and 4 bases from J; junction bases left unmatched: 8. CDR3 loop: CASSHADREQYEQYF. The DNA for the CDR3 is TGTGCCAGCAGCCACGCGGACAGGGAACAGTACGAGCAGTACTTC.

This chain joins TRBV4-1 and TRBJ1-1; D is possibly TRBD1 (6 bases). Deletions cut 1 base from V and 1 base from J, with 13 bases between. Germline V gene data show CDR1 as MGHRA and CDR2 as YSYEKL. This CDR3 spans 16 amino acids. CDR3 region: CASSQGLQGRNTEAFF. The CDR3, as DNA: TGCGCCAGCAGCCAAGGATTGCAGGGGAGGAACACTGAAGCTTTCTTT.

The chain joins TRBV5-1 to TRBJ2-5; D is perhaps TRBD2 (6 bases). CDR3 length: 16 residues. Trimming took off 5 bases at V and 3 bases at J, with 20 bases between the two ends. The V gene's germline CDR1 is SGHRS and CDR2 YFSETQ. DNA of the CDR3: TGCGCCAGCAGTCGCTCCCCGGCGGGGATCGAAGAGACCCAGTACTTC. Translating gives CASSRSPAGIEETQYF. Full variable domain (remainder filled in from reference TRBV5-1 and TRBJ2-5): KAGVTQTPRYLIKTRGQQVTLSCSPISGHRSVSWYQQTPGQGLQFLFEYFSETQRNKGNFPGRFSGRQFSNSRSEMNVSTLELGDSALYLCASSRSPAGIEETQYFGPGTRLLVL.

The chain carries TRBV18 and TRBJ2-4, with TRBD1 matching 7 bases. The ends lost 3 bases at V and 0 bases at J; junction bases unmatched: 14. In germline, CDR1 is KGHSH, CDR2 LQKENI. The CDR3 contains 19 residues. The CDR3 spells CASSPTGTEAPLAKNIQYF. The CDR3 DNA reads as TGTGCCAGCTCACCCACCGGGACAGAGGCACCCCTAGCCAAAAACATTCAGTACTTC.

The chain combines TRBV9 with TRBJ2-1; 8 bases are a match to TRBD2. With V trimmed by 3 bases and J by 9 bases, 14 bases remained unmatched. Germline loops: CDR1 SGDLS, CDR2 YYNGEE. The CDR3 consists of 16 residues. CDR3 region: CASSAPGTGGIGEQFF. The DNA of the CDR3 is TGTGCCAGCAGCGCCCCGGGGACGGGGGGGATCGGTGAGCAGTTCTTC.

The chain joins TRBV29-1 to TRBJ1-3; D call uncertain. The CDR3 is made up of 13 amino acids. Trimming took off 3 bases at V and 0 bases at J, with 6 bases between the two ends. CDR1 is SQVTM, CDR2 ANQGSEA, per germline. The DNA for the CDR3 is TGCAGCGTTGAGCGGGGCTCTGGAAACACCATATATTTT. Encoded protein: CSVERGSGNTIYF.

The V and J genes are TRBV7-6 and TRBJ1-1, with 8 positions matching TRBD1. This CDR3 comprises 15 residues. CDR1 is SGHVS and CDR2 is FNYEAQ in the germline V gene. The trim removed 10 bases at V and 0 bases at J, leaving 10 bases unmatched. CDR3 loop: CATSDRAGMNTEAFF. The CDR3 DNA follows: TGTGCCACATCGGACAGGGCTGGGATGAACACTGAAGCTTTCTTT.

On this clone: The conserved phenylalanine or tryptophan is not found at the CDR3 terminus, so this likely reflects a read error. This chain connects TRBV11-2 to TRBJ1-6, with 9 positions matching TRBD1. The length of the CDR3 is 15 residues. Germline loops: CDR1 SGHAT, CDR2 FQNNGV. V lost 2 bases and J lost 7; bases outside the gene matches: 3. The CDR3 bases are TGTGCCAGCAGCTTATTTGGGACAGGGAATTCACCCCTCCACCTT. Its protein is CASSLFGTGNSPLHL.

This chain links TRBV10-3 with TRBJ2-7; D uncertain. This CDR3 region has 13 residues. Germline assignment: CDR1 ENHRY and CDR2 SYGVKD. V dropped 4 bases and J dropped 7 bases, with 14 bases sitting between them. In nucleotides, the CDR3 is TGTGCCATCAGTGCGTTCGCAGGTGAGGAGCAGTACTTC. This translates into CAISAFAGEEQYF.

This chain connects TRBV15 to TRBJ2-3; D perhaps matches TRBD2 (7 bases). The V gene's germline CDR1 is LNHNV and CDR2 YYDKDF (reference sequence). The CDR3 contains 16 residues. Trimming took 0 bases from V and 4 from J, leaving 14 bases between them. CDR3 sequence: CATSRDRGGGPDTQYF. CDR3 DNA: TGTGCCACCAGCAGAGATAGAGGGGGGGGCCCAGATACGCAGTATTTT.